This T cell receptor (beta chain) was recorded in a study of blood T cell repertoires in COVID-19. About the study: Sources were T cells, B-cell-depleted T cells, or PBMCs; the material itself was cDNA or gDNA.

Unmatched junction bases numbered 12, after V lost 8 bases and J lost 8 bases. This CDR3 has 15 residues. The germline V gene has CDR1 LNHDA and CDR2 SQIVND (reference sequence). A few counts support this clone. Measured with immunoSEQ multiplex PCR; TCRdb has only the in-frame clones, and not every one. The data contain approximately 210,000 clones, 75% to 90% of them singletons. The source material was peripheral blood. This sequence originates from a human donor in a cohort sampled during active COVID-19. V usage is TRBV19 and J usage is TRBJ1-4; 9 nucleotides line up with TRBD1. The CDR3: CASHRGLGLREKLFF. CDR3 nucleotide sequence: TGTGCCAGTCACAGGGGGCTCGGATTGCGGGAAAAACTGTTTTTT.